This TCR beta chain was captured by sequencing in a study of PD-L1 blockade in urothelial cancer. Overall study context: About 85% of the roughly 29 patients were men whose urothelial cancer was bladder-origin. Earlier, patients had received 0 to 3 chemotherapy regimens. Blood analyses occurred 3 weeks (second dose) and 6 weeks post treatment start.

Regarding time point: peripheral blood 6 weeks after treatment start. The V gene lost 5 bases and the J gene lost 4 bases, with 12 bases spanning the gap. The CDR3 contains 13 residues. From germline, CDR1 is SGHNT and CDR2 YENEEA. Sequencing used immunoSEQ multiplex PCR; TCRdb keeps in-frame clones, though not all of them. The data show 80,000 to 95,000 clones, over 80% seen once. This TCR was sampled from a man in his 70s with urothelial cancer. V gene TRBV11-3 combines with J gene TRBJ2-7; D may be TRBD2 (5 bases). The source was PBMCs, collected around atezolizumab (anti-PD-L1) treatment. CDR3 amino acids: CASSAALAYEQYF. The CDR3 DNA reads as TGTGCCAGCAGCGCCGCCCTAGCTTACGAGCAGTACTTC.